The 7 T cell receptor beta chains given below trace back to one sample, sequenced in a study of cytomegalovirus exposure and HLA in healthy donors. Vbeta (60) and Jbeta (13) primers were used in the PCR. This table comes from immunoSEQ multiplex PCR, and its TCRdb copy is limited to in-frame clones, with some not included. The sample contains over 110,000 clones, about four fifths of which appear only once. Sample: PBMCs. These receptors were taken from a woman in her thirties or forties in good health and CMV-seropositive.

This clone was seen a handful of times. The chain has TRBV6-1 and TRBJ1-1; D not certain. The germline V and J ends were trimmed by 2 bases and 11 bases, with 15 bases remaining between them. The V gene's germline CDR1 is MNHNS and CDR2 SASEGT. The CDR3 totals 13 residues. CDR3 sequence: CASSENGGVPAFF. The CDR3 nucleotides read TGTGCCAGCAGTGAAAATGGCGGGGTACCCGCTTTCTTT.

The chain employs TRBV19 and TRBJ2-2; tentatively, D is TRBD2 (6 bases). From germline, CDR1 is LNHDA and CDR2 SQIVND (reference sequence). This CDR3 has 14 amino acids. V lost 4 bases and J lost 7, with 13 bases in between. The CDR3 loop reads CASSSGQGGGELFF. CDR3 bases: TGTGCCAGTAGTAGCGGGCAGGGAGGCGGGGAGCTGTTTTTT.

V usage is TRBV6-6 and J usage is TRBJ1-4, with TRBD1 matching 7 bases. Germline V CDR1 and CDR2: MNHNY, SVGAGI (reference sequence). V lost 0 bases and J lost 8; bases outside the gene matches: 6. The CDR3 spans 15 residues. CDR3 bases: TGTGCCAGCAGTTACTCGAGAGGGGGCTGGGAAAAACTGTTTTTT. This encodes CASSYSRGGWEKLFF.

The rearrangement links TRBV7-9 to TRBJ2-1, with 7 positions matching TRBD2. Germline V lookup: CDR1 SEHNR, CDR2 FQNEAQ (reference sequence). This CDR3 has 13 amino acids. V was clipped by 6 bases and J by 11 bases; unmatched bases: 10. The CDR3 DNA reads as TGTGCCAGCAGGCCGGGGGGTGGGCTTCAGCAGTTCTTC. This sequence encodes CASRPGGGLQQFF.

CDR3 DNA: TGTGCCAGCAGCCCAGGACTAGCGGGAGGGACCGGGGAGCTGTTTTTT. It is translated as CASSPGLAGGTGELFF. This chain connects TRBV7-8 to TRBJ2-2, with 15 bases identical to TRBD2. The CDR3 runs 16 residues. The V gene's germline CDR1 is SGHVS and CDR2 FQNEAQ. V was pared by 5 bases and J by 5 bases, with 3 bases of the junction left unmatched.

V and J are TRBV6-5 and TRBJ2-1; D gene ambiguous. This CDR3 spans 14 amino acids. Germline CDR1 reads MNHEY; CDR2 reads SVGAGI. The ends were cut back, 1 base at V and 6 bases at J, with 10 bases in the middle. The DNA of the CDR3 is TGTGCCAGCAGTTACTACACACGGAGCAATGAGCAGTTCTTC. Protein: CASSYYTRSNEQFF.

The V gene is TRBV10-3, the J gene TRBJ2-3; D not certain. The CDR3 extends over 13 amino acids. CDR1 is ENHRY, CDR2 SYGVKD, per germline. Trimming stripped 7 bases from V and 2 bases from J, with 10 bases between. CDR3 region: CAIMGQNTDTQYF. The CDR3 DNA reads as TGTGCCATCATGGGCCAAAACACAGATACGCAGTATTTT.